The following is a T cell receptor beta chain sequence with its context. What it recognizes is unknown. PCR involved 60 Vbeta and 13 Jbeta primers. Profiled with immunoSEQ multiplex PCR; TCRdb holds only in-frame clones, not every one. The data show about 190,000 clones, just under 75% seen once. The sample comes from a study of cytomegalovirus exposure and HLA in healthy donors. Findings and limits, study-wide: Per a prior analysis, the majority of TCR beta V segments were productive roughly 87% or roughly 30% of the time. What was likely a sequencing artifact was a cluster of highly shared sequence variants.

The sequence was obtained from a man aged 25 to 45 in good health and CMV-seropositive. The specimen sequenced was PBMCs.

CDR3 sequence: CASSTPQGQGRYGYTF. CDR3 bases: TGTGCCAGTAGTACCCCCCAGGGACAGGGGAGATATGGCTACACCTTC. V gene TRBV19 combines with J gene TRBJ1-2; 10 bases fit TRBD1. J gave up 5 bases and V 4 bases, and 10 bases lay outside the gene matches. The CDR3 consists of 16 residues. The V gene's germline CDR1 is LNHDA and CDR2 SQIVND (reference sequence).